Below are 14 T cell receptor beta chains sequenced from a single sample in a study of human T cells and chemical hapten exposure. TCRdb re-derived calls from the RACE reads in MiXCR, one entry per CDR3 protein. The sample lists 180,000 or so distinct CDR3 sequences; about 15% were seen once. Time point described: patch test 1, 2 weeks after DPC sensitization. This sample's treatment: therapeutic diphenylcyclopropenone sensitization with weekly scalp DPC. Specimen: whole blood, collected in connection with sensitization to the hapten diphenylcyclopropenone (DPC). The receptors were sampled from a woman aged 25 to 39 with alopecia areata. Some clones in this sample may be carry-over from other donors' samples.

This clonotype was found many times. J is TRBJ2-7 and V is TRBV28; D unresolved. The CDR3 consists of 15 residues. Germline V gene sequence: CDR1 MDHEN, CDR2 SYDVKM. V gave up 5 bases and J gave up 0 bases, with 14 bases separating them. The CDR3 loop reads CASSVPGSRSYEQYF. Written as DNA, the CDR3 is TGTGCCAGCAGTGTTCCTGGGTCACGCTCCTACGAGCAGTACTTC.

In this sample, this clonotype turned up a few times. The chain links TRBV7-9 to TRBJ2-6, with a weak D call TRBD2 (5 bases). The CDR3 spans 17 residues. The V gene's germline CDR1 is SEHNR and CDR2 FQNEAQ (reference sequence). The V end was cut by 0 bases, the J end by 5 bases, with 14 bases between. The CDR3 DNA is TGTGCCAGCAGCTTAGCGCCGGGGATTCATAGGGCCAACGTCCTGACTTTC. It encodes CASSLAPGIHRANVLTF.

The CDR3 nucleotides are TGTGCCAGCAGTTTACAGGGGCCCCCCAATGAGCAGTTCTTC. This sequence encodes CASSLQGPPNEQFF. The rearrangement uses TRBV28 and TRBJ2-1, with a weak D call TRBD1 (6 bases). In germline, CDR1 is MDHEN, CDR2 SYDVKM. Trimming pared 2 bases from V and 6 bases from J, leaving 11 bases between. The CDR3 sequence is 14 residues long.

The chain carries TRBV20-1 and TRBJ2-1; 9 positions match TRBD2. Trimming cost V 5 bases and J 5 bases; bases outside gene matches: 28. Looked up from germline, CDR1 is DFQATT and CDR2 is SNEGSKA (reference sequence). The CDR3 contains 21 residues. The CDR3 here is CSAPDQDRSPGLATVNNEQFF. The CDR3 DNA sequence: TGCAGTGCTCCGGACCAAGACCGGTCCCCGGGACTAGCAACCGTAAACAATGAGCAGTTCTTC.

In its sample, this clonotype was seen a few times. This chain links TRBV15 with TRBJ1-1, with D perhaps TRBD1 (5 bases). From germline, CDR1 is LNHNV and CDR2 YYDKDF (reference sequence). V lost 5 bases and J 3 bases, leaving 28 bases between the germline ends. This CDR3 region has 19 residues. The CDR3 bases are TGTGCCACCAGCTCCCGATGGACAATTCAGAGGGGATTAGACACTGAAGCTTTCTTT. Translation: CATSSRWTIQRGLDTEAFF.

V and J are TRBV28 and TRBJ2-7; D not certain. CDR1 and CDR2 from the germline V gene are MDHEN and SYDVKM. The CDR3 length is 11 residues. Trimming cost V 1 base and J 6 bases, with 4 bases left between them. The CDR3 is CASSLFSEQYF. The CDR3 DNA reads TGTGCCAGCAGTTTATTCAGCGAGCAGTACTTC. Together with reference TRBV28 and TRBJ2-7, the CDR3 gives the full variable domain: DVKVTQSSRYLVKRTGEKVFLECVQDMDHENMFWYRQDPGLGLRLIYFSYDVKMKEKGDIPEGYSVSREKKERFSLILESASTNQTSMYLCASSLFSEQYFGPGTRLTVT.

In DNA, the CDR3 is TGTGCCAGCAGCTGGAACTCTGGAAACACCATATATTTT. Amino acid sequence: CASSWNSGNTIYF. The V and J genes are TRBV7-2 and TRBJ1-3; D not certain. V lost 4 bases to trimming and J lost 0 bases, with 4 bases between them. The CDR3 loop spans 13 amino acids. Germline lookup yields CDR1 SGHTA and CDR2 FQGNSA.

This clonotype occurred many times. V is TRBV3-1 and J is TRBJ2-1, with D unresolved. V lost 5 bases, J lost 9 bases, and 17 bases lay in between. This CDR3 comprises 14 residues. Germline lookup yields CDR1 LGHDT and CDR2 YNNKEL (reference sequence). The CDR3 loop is CASSVGLPPSEQFF. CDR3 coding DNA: TGTGCCAGCAGCGTTGGTCTACCTCCCAGTGAGCAGTTCTTC.

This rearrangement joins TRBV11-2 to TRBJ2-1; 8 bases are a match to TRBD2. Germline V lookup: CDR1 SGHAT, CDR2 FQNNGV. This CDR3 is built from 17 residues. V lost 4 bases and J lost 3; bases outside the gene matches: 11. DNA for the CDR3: TGTGCCAGCAGCTGGGACCGAGCGGGGGCCCTCTACAATGAGCAGTTCTTC. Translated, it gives CASSWDRAGALYNEQFF.

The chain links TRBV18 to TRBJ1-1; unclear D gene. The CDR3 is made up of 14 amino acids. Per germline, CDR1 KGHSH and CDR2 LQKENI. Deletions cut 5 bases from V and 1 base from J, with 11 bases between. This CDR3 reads CASSSRGRNTEAFF. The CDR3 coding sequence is TGTGCCAGCTCAAGTCGGGGTCGGAACACTGAAGCTTTCTTT.

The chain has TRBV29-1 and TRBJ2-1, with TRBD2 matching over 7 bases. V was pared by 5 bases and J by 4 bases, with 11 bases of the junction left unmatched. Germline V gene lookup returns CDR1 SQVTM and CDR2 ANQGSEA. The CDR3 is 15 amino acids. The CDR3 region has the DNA TGCAGCGTTTCCCGGGGGGTAGGCGGATACAATGAGCAGTTCTTC. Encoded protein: CSVSRGVGGYNEQFF.

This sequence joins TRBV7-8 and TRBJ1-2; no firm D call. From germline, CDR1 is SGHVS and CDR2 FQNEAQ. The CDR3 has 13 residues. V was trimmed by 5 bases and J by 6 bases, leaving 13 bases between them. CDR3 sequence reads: CASSAAEENGYTF. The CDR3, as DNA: TGTGCCAGCAGCGCAGCGGAAGAAAATGGCTACACCTTC.

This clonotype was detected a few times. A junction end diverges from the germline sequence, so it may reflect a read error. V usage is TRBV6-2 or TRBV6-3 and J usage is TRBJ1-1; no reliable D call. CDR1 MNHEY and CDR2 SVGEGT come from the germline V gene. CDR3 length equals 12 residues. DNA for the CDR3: TGTGCCAGCAGTTCCCCCTTGGCCTCTGGGAGCTTT. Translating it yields CASSSPLASGSF.

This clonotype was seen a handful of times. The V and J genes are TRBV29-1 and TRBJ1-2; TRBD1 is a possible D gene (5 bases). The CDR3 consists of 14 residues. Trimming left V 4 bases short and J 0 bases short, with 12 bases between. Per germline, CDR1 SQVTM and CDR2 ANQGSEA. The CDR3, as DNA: TGCAGCGTTGCACCCCGGGGACCTAACTATGGCTACACCTTC. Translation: CSVAPRGPNYGYTF.